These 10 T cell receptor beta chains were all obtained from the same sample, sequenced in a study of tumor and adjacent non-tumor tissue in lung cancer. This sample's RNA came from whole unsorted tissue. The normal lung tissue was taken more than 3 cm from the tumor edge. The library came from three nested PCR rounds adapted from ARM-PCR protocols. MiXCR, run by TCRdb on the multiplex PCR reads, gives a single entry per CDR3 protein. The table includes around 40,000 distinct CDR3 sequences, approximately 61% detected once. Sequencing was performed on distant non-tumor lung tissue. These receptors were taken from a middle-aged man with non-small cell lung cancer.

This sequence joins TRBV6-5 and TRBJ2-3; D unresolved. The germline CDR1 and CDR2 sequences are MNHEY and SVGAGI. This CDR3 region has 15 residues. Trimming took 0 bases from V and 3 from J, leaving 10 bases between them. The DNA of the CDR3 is TGTGCCAGCAGTTACTCGATGGCAAAAACAGATACGCAGTATTTT. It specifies CASSYSMAKTDTQYF.

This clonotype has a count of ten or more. The CDR3: CSAPTRRLVGEQYF. CDR3 bases: TGCAGTGCCCCCACTAGACGGTTGGTGGGCGAGCAGTACTTC. This chain uses TRBV20-1 with TRBJ2-7; a possible D gene is TRBD2 (5 bases). V was pared by 6 bases and J by 6 bases, with 21 bases between. The CDR3 is 14 amino acids. Germline V gene data show CDR1 as DFQATT and CDR2 as SNEGSKA (reference sequence).

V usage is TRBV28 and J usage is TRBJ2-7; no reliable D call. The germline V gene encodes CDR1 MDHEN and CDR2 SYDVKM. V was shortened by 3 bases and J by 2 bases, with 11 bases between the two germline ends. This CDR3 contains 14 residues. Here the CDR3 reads CASSFSPLPYEQYF. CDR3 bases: TGTGCCAGCAGTTTTTCTCCCCTCCCCTACGAGCAGTACTTC.

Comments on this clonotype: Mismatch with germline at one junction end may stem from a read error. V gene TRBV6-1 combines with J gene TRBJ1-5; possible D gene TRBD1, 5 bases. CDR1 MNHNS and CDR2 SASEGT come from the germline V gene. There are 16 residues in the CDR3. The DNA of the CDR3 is TGTGGCAGCAGTGAGATCCGGGACTCGCGTAATCAACCCCAGCATTTT. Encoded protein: CGSSEIRDSRNQPQHF.

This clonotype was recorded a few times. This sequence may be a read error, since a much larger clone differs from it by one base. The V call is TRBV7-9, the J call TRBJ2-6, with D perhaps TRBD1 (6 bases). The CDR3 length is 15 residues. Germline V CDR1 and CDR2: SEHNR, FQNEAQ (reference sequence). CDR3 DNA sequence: TGTGCCAGCAGTCCTCTCGAGGCAGGGGCCAAGGTCCTGACTTTC. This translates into CASSPLEAGAKVLTF.

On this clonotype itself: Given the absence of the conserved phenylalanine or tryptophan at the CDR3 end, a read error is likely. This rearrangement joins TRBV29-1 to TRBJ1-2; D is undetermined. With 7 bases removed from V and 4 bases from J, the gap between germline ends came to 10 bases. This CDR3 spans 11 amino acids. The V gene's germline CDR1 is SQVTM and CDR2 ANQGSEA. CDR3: CSGSDGYGYTI. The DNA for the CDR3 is TGCAGCGGATCGGATGGCTATGGCTACACCATC.

In nucleotides, the CDR3 is TGCGCCAGCAGCCCTGGGATTAGCGGGCTAAGCGTAGAGACCCAGTACTTC. As protein: CASSPGISGLSVETQYF. The chain employs TRBV5-1 and TRBJ2-5; 7 nucleotides line up with TRBD2. V gave up 4 bases and J gave up 4 bases; unmatched junction bases: 16. Germline loops: CDR1 SGHRS, CDR2 YFSETQ. CDR3 length equals 17 residues.

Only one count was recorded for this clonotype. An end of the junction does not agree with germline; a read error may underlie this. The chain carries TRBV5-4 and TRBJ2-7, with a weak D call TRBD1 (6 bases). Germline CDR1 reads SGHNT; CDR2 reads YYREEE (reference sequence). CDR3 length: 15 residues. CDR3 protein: CASNLRRDNSYEQYF. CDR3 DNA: TGTGCCAGCAACTTGAGACGGGACAACTCCTACGAGCAGTACTTC.

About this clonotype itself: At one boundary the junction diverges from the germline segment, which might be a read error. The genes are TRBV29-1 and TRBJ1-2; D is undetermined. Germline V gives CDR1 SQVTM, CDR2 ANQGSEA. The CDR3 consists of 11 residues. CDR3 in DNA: TGCCGCGTTGACGATAACTATGGTTACACCTTC. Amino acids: CRVDDNYGYTF.

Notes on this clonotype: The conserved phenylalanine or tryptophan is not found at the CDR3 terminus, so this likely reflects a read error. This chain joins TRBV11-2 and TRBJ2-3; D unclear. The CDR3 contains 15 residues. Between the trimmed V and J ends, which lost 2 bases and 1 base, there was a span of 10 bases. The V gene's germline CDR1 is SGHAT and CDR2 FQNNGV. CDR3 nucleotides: TGTGCCAGCAGCTTAATGAGCTCTTGCACAGATACGCAGTATTAC. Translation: CASSLMSSCTDTQYY.